What follows are 26 T cell receptor beta chains derived from one specimen sequenced in a study of cytomegalovirus exposure and HLA in healthy donors. PCR primers comprised 60 Vbeta and 13 Jbeta primers. The method was immunoSEQ multiplex PCR; TCRdb's version includes in-frame clones alone and lacks a portion of them. The sample includes 140,000 or so clones, more than 70% of them seen just once. Sequenced sample: PBMCs. The receptors originated from a woman between 35 and 50 years old in good health and CMV-seronegative.

The chain couples TRBV11-2 to TRBJ1-2; TRBD1 aligns across 9 bases. The CDR3 runs to 16 residues. Trimming at V came to 5 bases and at J to 4 bases, leaving 11 bases not matched to a gene. The germline gives CDR1 SGHAT, CDR2 FQNNGV. The CDR3 loop reads CASSPRLGTGSYGYTF. CDR3 nucleotides: TGTGCCAGCAGCCCCCGCCTAGGGACAGGGTCCTATGGCTACACCTTC.

This chain connects TRBV9 to TRBJ2-7; 10 nucleotides match TRBD1. The CDR3 loop spans 13 amino acids. Germline V gives CDR1 SGDLS, CDR2 YYNGEE. V lost 0 bases and J lost 12; bases outside the gene matches: 6. CDR3 amino acids: CASSVGDRGRPYF. CDR3 in DNA: TGTGCCAGCAGCGTAGGGGACAGGGGTAGACCGTACTTC.

The V call is TRBV12-5, the J call TRBJ2-2, with 10 nucleotides matching TRBD2. Germline loops: CDR1 LGHNT, CDR2 FRNRAP. After removal of 6 bases from V and 6 bases from J, the junction contained 4 bases not matched to a gene. This CDR3 contains 14 residues. CDR3 protein: CASGPSGGAGELFF. The CDR3 nucleotides read TGTGCTAGTGGCCCCAGCGGGGGGGCCGGGGAGCTGTTTTTT. The variable domain in full, completed from reference TRBV12-5 and TRBJ2-2, reads DARVTQTPRHKVTEMGQEVTMRCQPILGHNTVFWYRQTMMQGLELLAYFRNRAPLDDSGMPKDRFSAEMPDATLATLKIQPSEPRDSAVYFCASGPSGGAGELFFGEGSRLTVL.

J is TRBJ2-2 and V is TRBV28, with a weak D call TRBD2 (7 bases). Germline values: CDR1 MDHEN, CDR2 SYDVKM. The CDR3 extends over 15 amino acids. V lost 8 bases and J lost 6, with 19 bases in between. The CDR3 DNA reads TGTGCCAGCGGGGAGGGGGGCGAGCGGTCCGGGGAGCTGTTTTTT. Its protein is CASGEGGERSGELFF.

This chain links TRBV9 with TRBJ2-3, with D perhaps matching TRBD2 (5 bases). The germline V and J ends were trimmed by 3 bases and 4 bases, with 6 bases remaining between them. The CDR3 sequence is 12 residues long. CDR1 SGDLS and CDR2 YYNGEE come from the germline V gene. CDR3 bases: TGTGCCAGCAGCGAGGACTCAGATACGCAGTATTTT. Protein sequence: CASSEDSDTQYF.

V gene TRBV6-5 combines with J gene TRBJ2-1, with D hard to call. This CDR3 is built from 13 residues. Per germline, CDR1 MNHEY and CDR2 SVGAGI. V dropped 0 bases and J dropped 5 bases, with 5 bases sitting between them. The CDR3 sequence: CASSYSLDNEQFF. CDR3 coding DNA: TGTGCCAGCAGTTACTCCCTCGACAATGAGCAGTTCTTC.

V and J are TRBV18 and TRBJ1-1; D might be TRBD1 (6 bases). CDR3 size: 15 residues. The V end was cut by 3 bases, the J end by 2 bases, with 13 bases between. Germline V gene lookup returns CDR1 KGHSH and CDR2 LQKENI. As DNA, the CDR3 is TGTGCCAGCTCACCGCCTCAGGGGTCAAACACTGAAGCTTTCTTT. Residues: CASSPPQGSNTEAFF.

CDR3: CASSLAVVATQYF. The CDR3 DNA follows: TGCGCCAGCAGCTTGGCGGTAGTAGCTACGCAGTATTTT. The rearrangement joins TRBV5-1 to TRBJ2-3; no firm D call. V shed 0 bases and J shed 8 bases, with 10 bases lying between them. The length of the CDR3 is 13 residues. The germline V gene encodes CDR1 SGHRS and CDR2 YFSETQ.

The CDR3 sequence: CASSLGRDREKLFF. CDR3 DNA sequence: TGTGCCAGCAGCTTGGGAAGGGACAGGGAAAAACTGTTTTTT. The chain recombines TRBV7-9 with TRBJ1-4; TRBD1 agrees at 8 bases. The CDR3 sequence is 14 residues long. The germline CDR1 and CDR2 sequences are SEHNR and FQNEAQ (reference sequence). After removal of 3 bases from V and 8 bases from J, the junction contained 5 bases not matched to a gene.

This clone was detected once. J is TRBJ2-2 and V is TRBV7-6; tentative D call: TRBD1 (6 bases). The CDR3 consists of 16 residues. The germline V gene encodes CDR1 SGHVS and CDR2 FNYEAQ. Deletions cut 4 bases from V and 7 bases from J, with 19 bases between. CDR3 sequence: CASSSTQGLSDGELFF. Here the CDR3 DNA reads TGTGCCAGCAGCTCCACGCAGGGGTTGAGTGACGGGGAGCTGTTTTTT.

CDR3 DNA sequence: TGTGCCAGCTCACCCCAGGGACAGGGGGTATACACCATATATTTT. Its protein product is CASSPQGQGVYTIYF. The rearrangement uses TRBV18 and TRBJ1-3; 11 bases are a match to TRBD1. This CDR3 spans 15 amino acids. After removal of 3 bases from V and 8 bases from J, the junction contained 6 bases not matched to a gene. From germline, CDR1 is KGHSH and CDR2 LQKENI. Drawing the rest from reference TRBV18 and TRBJ1-3, the complete variable domain is NAGVMQNPRHLVRRRGQEARLRCSPMKGHSHVYWYRQLPEEGLKFMVYLQKENIIDESGMPKERFSAEFPKEGPSILRIQQVVRGDSAAYFCASSPQGQGVYTIYFGEGSWLTVV.

The V call is TRBV5-1, the J call TRBJ1-2; 7 bases are shared with TRBD1. Germline lookup yields CDR1 SGHRS and CDR2 YFSETQ. This CDR3 region has 15 residues. V shed 4 bases and J 2 bases; nucleotides not matched to a gene: 8. In DNA form, the CDR3 reads TGCGCCAGCAGCCCTGACAGGGCACTGAACTATGGCTACACCTTC. This gives the protein CASSPDRALNYGYTF. Looking up the rest from reference TRBV5-1 and TRBJ1-2 gives the full variable domain: KAGVTQTPRYLIKTRGQQVTLSCSPISGHRSVSWYQQTPGQGLQFLFEYFSETQRNKGNFPGRFSGRQFSNSRSEMNVSTLELGDSALYLCASSPDRALNYGYTFGSGTRLTVV.

The chain links TRBV5-8 to TRBJ1-4; D gene unclear. The V gene's germline CDR1 is SGHTS and CDR2 YDEGEE. V was cut by 0 bases and J by 0 bases, with 9 bases left in between. This CDR3 spans 16 amino acids. Here the CDR3 reads CASSLAWSSTNEKLFF. CDR3 coding DNA: TGTGCCAGCAGCTTGGCCTGGAGTTCAACTAATGAAAAACTGTTTTTT.

This chain links TRBV2 with TRBJ2-3; TRBD2 is a possible D gene (5 bases). From germline, CDR1 is SNHLY and CDR2 FYNNEI. V was trimmed by 2 bases and J by 8 bases, leaving 8 bases between them. The CDR3 length is 12 residues. CDR3 DNA sequence: TGTGCCAGCAGTGAAATGGCGGGTACGCAGTATTTT. Translating it yields CASSEMAGTQYF.

The chain is built from TRBV4-1 and TRBJ2-3, with D uncertain. Trimming took off 1 base at V and 0 bases at J, with 20 bases between the two ends. Germline CDR1 is MGHRA and CDR2 is YSYEKL. The CDR3 is 19 amino acids. Here the CDR3 DNA reads TGCGCCAGCAGCCAAGGTCGTCAACAGAAAATACCTAGCACAGATACGCAGTATTTT. This gives the protein CASSQGRQQKIPSTDTQYF.

V and J are TRBV7-9 and TRBJ1-2, with D perhaps TRBD1 (5 bases). Per the germline V gene, CDR1 is SEHNR and CDR2 is FQNEAQ (reference sequence). The CDR3 runs 12 residues. With 5 bases removed from V and 8 bases from J, the gap between germline ends came to 12 bases. CDR3 DNA: TGTGCCAGCAGCACAGGTCGAAGGGGCTACACCTTC. It codes for CASSTGRRGYTF.

This clone was seen a handful of times. The CDR3, as DNA: TGTGCCAGCAGCCAAGGGCCCAGGACCTACGAGCAGTACTTC. This translates into CASSQGPRTYEQYF. The V gene is TRBV14, the J gene TRBJ2-7; D call uncertain. CDR1 and CDR2 from the germline V gene are SGHDN and FVKESK. V was clipped by 1 base and J by 2 bases, with 9 bases between them. The CDR3 extends over 14 amino acids.

The chain couples TRBV27 to TRBJ1-4, with D possibly matching TRBD1 (5 bases). V dropped 8 bases and J dropped 12 bases, with 19 bases sitting between them. The germline V gene encodes CDR1 MNHEY and CDR2 SMNVEV (reference sequence). This CDR3 comprises 13 residues. The CDR3: CASRTYLGGELFF. The CDR3 DNA reads TGTGCCAGCCGAACGTATTTGGGGGGTGAACTGTTTTTT.

J is TRBJ1-5 and V is TRBV5-1, with D maybe TRBD1 (5 bases). This CDR3 has 12 amino acids. From germline, CDR1 is SGHRS and CDR2 YFSETQ. Trimming pared 0 bases from V and 7 bases from J, leaving 5 bases between. CDR3 amino acids: CASSLEGQPQHF. The CDR3 DNA reads TGCGCCAGCAGCTTGGAGGGGCAGCCCCAGCATTTT. Full variable domain (remainder filled in from reference TRBV5-1 and TRBJ1-5): KAGVTQTPRYLIKTRGQQVTLSCSPISGHRSVSWYQQTPGQGLQFLFEYFSETQRNKGNFPGRFSGRQFSNSRSEMNVSTLELGDSALYLCASSLEGQPQHFGDGTRLSIL.

The J gene is TRBJ2-5, the V gene TRBV19; 7 bases map to TRBD1. V trimming: 6 bases; J trimming: 0 bases; junction bases outside the gene matches: 10. The CDR3 totals 16 residues. Germline V gives CDR1 LNHDA, CDR2 SQIVND (reference sequence). The CDR3 is CASSEGARSYQETQYF. The CDR3 bases are TGTGCCAGTAGCGAGGGGGCCCGATCGTACCAAGAGACCCAGTACTTC.

J is TRBJ1-6 and V is TRBV5-6, with a weak D call TRBD1 (6 bases). Trimming removed 1 base from V and 10 bases from J, with 15 bases in between. Germline CDR1 and CDR2: SGHDT and YYEEEE. CDR3 length: 15 amino acids. The CDR3 nucleotides are TGTGCCAGCAGCTTGTATGCGGGGGCAGGGTCACCCCTCCACTTT. It encodes CASSLYAGAGSPLHF.

The chain recombines TRBV18 with TRBJ2-5; tentative D call: TRBD2 (6 bases). The CDR3 consists of 14 residues. Trimming cost V 6 bases and J 2 bases, with 13 bases left between them. CDR1 and CDR2 (germline): KGHSH, LQKENI. As DNA, the CDR3 is TGTGCCAGCTCCCCATTGGGAGGTCAAGAGACCCAGTACTTC. As protein: CASSPLGGQETQYF.

The rearrangement joins TRBV27 to TRBJ2-1; 8 nucleotides align to TRBD2. After removal of 5 bases from V and 1 base from J, the junction contained 16 bases not matched to a gene. Germline V gene sequence: CDR1 MNHEY, CDR2 SMNVEV (reference sequence). CDR3 length equals 19 residues. CDR3 DNA sequence: TGTGCCAGCAGTAAGCACATCTTAACGGGGGGGCTTTCCTACAATGAGCAGTTCTTC. This translates into CASSKHILTGGLSYNEQFF.

This clone was observed a handful of times. This chain links TRBV14 with TRBJ1-2; 7 bases map to TRBD1. Germline V gives CDR1 SGHDN, CDR2 FVKESK. The junction had 12 bases not matched to a gene; V was cut back by 4 bases and J by 1 base. This CDR3 spans 17 amino acids. For the CDR3, the DNA is TGTGCCAGCAGCCCTATGTCCGGACAGGACGATAACTATGGCTACACCTTC. Protein: CASSPMSGQDDNYGYTF.

V gene TRBV18 combines with J gene TRBJ1-6; maybe TRBD1 (6 bases). V was cut by 2 bases and J by 4 bases, with 15 bases left in between. The CDR3 is made up of 17 amino acids. The germline gives CDR1 KGHSH, CDR2 LQKENI. CDR3 nucleotides: TGTGCCAGCTCACCAGTCACCTCCGGACAGTATAATTCACCCCTCCACTTT. The encoded protein is CASSPVTSGQYNSPLHF.

The chain has TRBV2 and TRBJ2-5; D call uncertain. Germline V gives CDR1 SNHLY, CDR2 FYNNEI. The V end lost 6 bases, the J end lost 5 bases, and 7 bases lay between the germline ends. The CDR3 runs to 11 residues. CDR3 sequence (DNA): TGTGCCAGCAGGTTATCCGAGACCCAGTACTTC. Protein: CASRLSETQYF.